Given below is one TCR beta chain in context. CDR1 is MNHEY and CDR2 is SMNVEV in the germline V gene (reference sequence). The CDR3 is 14 residues long. The V end was cut by 0 bases, the J end by 4 bases, with 9 bases between. The data derive from a study of early T cells in non-severe SARS-CoV-2 infection. TCRdb reprocessed the 5' RACE reads with MiXCR, giving one entry per CDR3 protein. The sample contains 75,000 to 100,000 distinct CDR3 sequences, approximately 16% of which appear only once. Sequenced input: whole blood. This chain joins TRBV27 and TRBJ1-2; possibly TRBD1 for D (5 bases). This sequence originates from an adult who was a healthcare worker with PCR-confirmed SARS-CoV-2 infection or an uninfected control (not recorded which). CDR3 coding DNA: TGTGCCAGCAGTTTATCGGGACGGATCTATGGCTACACCTTC. Its translation: CASSLSGRIYGYTF.